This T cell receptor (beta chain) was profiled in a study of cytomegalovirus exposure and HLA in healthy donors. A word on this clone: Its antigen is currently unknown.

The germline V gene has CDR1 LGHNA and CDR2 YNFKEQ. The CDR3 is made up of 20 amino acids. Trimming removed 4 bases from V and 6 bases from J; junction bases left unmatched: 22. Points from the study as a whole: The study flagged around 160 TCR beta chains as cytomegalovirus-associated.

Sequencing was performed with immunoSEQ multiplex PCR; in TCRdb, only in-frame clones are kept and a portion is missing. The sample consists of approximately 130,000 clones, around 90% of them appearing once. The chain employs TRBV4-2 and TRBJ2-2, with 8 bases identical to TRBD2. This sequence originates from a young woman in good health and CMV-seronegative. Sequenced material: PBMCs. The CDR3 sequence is CASSPREGSVAGTYSGELFF. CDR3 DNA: TGTGCCAGCAGCCCGAGGGAGGGTTCGGTAGCGGGAACTTACTCCGGGGAGCTGTTTTTT.